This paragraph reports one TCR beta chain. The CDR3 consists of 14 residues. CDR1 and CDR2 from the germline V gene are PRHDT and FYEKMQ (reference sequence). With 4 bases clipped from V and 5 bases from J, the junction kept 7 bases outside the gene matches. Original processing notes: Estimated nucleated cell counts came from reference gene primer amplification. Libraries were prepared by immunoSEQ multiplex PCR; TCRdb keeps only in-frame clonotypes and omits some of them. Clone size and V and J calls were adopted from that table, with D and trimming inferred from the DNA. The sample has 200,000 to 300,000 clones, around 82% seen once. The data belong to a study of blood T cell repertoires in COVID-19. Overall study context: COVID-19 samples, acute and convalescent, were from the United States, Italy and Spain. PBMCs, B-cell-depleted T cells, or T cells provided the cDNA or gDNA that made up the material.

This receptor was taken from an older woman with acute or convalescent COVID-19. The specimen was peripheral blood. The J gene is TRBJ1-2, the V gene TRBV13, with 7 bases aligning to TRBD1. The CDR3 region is CASSYGTASYGYTF. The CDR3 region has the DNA TGTGCCAGCAGCTACGGGACAGCGTCATATGGCTACACCTTC.